One sample yielded the 27 T cell receptor beta chains listed below, sequenced in a study of neurological immune-mediated disorders. TCRdb reprocessed the 5' RACE reads via MiXCR and lists one record per CDR3 protein. The sample contains some 37,000 distinct CDR3 sequences, more than 4.5% of which appear only once. Specimen: CD4+ T cells from blood. The receptors stem from a young man in good health.

This clonotype was observed many times. The J gene is TRBJ1-4, the V gene TRBV14; 11 bases agree with TRBD1. Per germline, CDR1 SGHDN and CDR2 FVKESK. With V trimmed by 3 bases and J by 6 bases, 3 bases remained unmatched. The CDR3 length is 15 residues. The CDR3 is CASSHGTGGDEKLFF. The CDR3 DNA reads as TGTGCCAGCAGCCACGGGACAGGGGGTGATGAAAAACTGTTTTTT.

This clonotype has a count of ten or more. The chain couples TRBV2 to TRBJ1-2; D ambiguous. The CDR3 is 14 amino acids. CDR1 SNHLY and CDR2 FYNNEI come from the germline V gene. Trimming took 6 bases from V and 0 from J, leaving 11 bases between them. The CDR3 region has the DNA TGTGCCAGCAGCCAGGACGCTACTAACTATGGCTACACCTTC. It yields the protein CASSQDATNYGYTF.

Ten or more counts support this clonotype. The chain uses TRBV3-1 and TRBJ2-7; 8 bases line up with TRBD1. Germline V gives CDR1 LGHDT, CDR2 YNNKEL (reference sequence). The ends lost 2 bases at V and 5 bases at J; junction bases unmatched: 11. The CDR3 is made up of 16 amino acids. CDR3 sequence: CASSQSGDRKRNEQYF. In DNA form, the CDR3 reads TGTGCCAGCAGCCAATCTGGGGACAGGAAGAGGAACGAGCAGTACTTC.

This clonotype was found many times. The V and J genes are TRBV15 and TRBJ1-5; 7 nucleotides align to TRBD1. Germline V CDR1 and CDR2: LNHNV, YYDKDF (reference sequence). This CDR3 has 16 amino acids. V lost 3 bases to trimming and J lost 7 bases; unmatched junction nucleotides: 12. DNA of the CDR3: TGTGCCACCAGCAGGGGGGATGGAGGGGGCGGCCAGCCCCAGCATTTT. This codes for CATSRGDGGGGQPQHF. Filled out from reference TRBV15 and TRBJ1-5, the complete variable domain reads DAMVIQNPRYQVTQFGKPVTLSCSQTLNHNVMYWYQQKSSQAPKLLFHYYDKDFNNEADTPDNFQSRRPNTSFCFLDIRSPGLGDTAMYLCATSRGDGGGGQPQHFGDGTRLSIL.

This clonotype was seen ten or more times. The chain has TRBV5-1 and TRBJ2-3, with 8 bases identical to TRBD1. Unmatched junction bases numbered 7, after V lost 4 bases and J lost 3 bases. The germline V gene encodes CDR1 SGHRS and CDR2 YFSETQ. The CDR3 is 15 residues long. This CDR3 is CASSQGAGGTDTQYF. The CDR3 nucleotides are TGCGCCAGCAGCCAGGGGGCAGGGGGAACAGATACGCAGTATTTT.

At least ten counts were recorded for this clonotype. This chain connects TRBV7-2 to TRBJ1-6, with unresolved D. The germline V gene has CDR1 SGHTA and CDR2 FQGNSA. This CDR3 comprises 14 residues. V gave up 0 bases and J gave up 10 bases, with 10 bases separating them. In DNA, the CDR3 is TGTGCCAGCAGCTTAGCTCTCGACGGCTCACCCCTCCACTTT. It codes for CASSLALDGSPLHF.

This clonotype was picked up many times. The chain is built from TRBV27 and TRBJ2-5; D is perhaps TRBD1 (5 bases). From germline, CDR1 is MNHEY and CDR2 SMNVEV (reference sequence). The V end lost 3 bases, the J end lost 5 bases, and 10 bases lay between the germline ends. The CDR3 consists of 13 residues. The CDR3 is CASSFQGGETQYF. Here the CDR3 DNA reads TGTGCCAGCAGTTTCCAGGGTGGCGAGACCCAGTACTTC.

This clonotype was picked up many times. CDR3 loop: CASSLFPPGEQETQYF. Written as DNA, the CDR3 is TGTGCCAGCAGCTTATTTCCCCCGGGGGAACAAGAGACCCAGTACTTC. The rearrangement uses TRBV7-9 and TRBJ2-5, with D possibly being TRBD2 (6 bases). Germline CDR1 is SEHNR and CDR2 is FQNEAQ (reference sequence). Trimming stripped 2 bases from V and 2 bases from J, with 15 bases between. CDR3 length equals 16 residues. Full variable domain (missing parts from reference TRBV7-9 and TRBJ2-5): DTGVSQNPRHKITKRGQNVTFRCDPISEHNRLYWYRQTLGQGPEFLTYFQNEAQLEKSRLLSDRFSAERPKGSFSTLEIQRTEQGDSAMYLCASSLFPPGEQETQYFGPGTRLLVL.

Many counts were recorded for this clonotype. CDR3 nucleotide sequence: TGTGCCAGCAGACTAGGGACAGAGAGCTACGAGCAGTACTTC. Its protein product is CASRLGTESYEQYF. The V call is TRBV12-3 or TRBV12-4, the J call TRBJ2-7, with TRBD1 identical over 7 bases. The CDR3 consists of 14 residues. Trimming at V came to 6 bases and at J to 3 bases, leaving 8 bases not matched to a gene.

This clonotype was detected ten times or more. V gene TRBV20-1 combines with J gene TRBJ2-7; a possible D gene is TRBD2 (6 bases). Germline V gene sequence: CDR1 DFQATT, CDR2 SNEGSKA (reference sequence). CDR3 length equals 16 residues. Trimming left V 3 bases short and J 0 bases short, with 18 bases between. The CDR3 sequence is CSARNLAQTSSYEQYF. In DNA form, the CDR3 reads TGCAGTGCTAGGAACCTAGCGCAGACCAGCTCCTACGAGCAGTACTTC.

With respect to this clonotype: The germline gene is not matched at one end of the junction; a read error may be the cause. This chain connects TRBV30 to TRBJ1-2, with 8 nucleotides matching TRBD1. This CDR3 comprises 15 residues. Germline values: CDR1 GTSNPN, CDR2 SVGIG (reference sequence). CDR3 bases: TGTGCCCGGAGTCGGGGACAGGAGATTAACTATGGCTACACCTTC. This translates into CARSRGQEINYGYTF.

This clonotype was found many times. The rearrangement links TRBV20-1 to TRBJ2-1; D is unresolved. Trimming removed 0 bases from V and 12 bases from J, with 18 bases in between. CDR3 size: 14 residues. Germline assignment: CDR1 DFQATT and CDR2 SNEGSKA (reference sequence). CDR3 coding DNA: TGCAGTGCTAGAGATATGGGTGGGGATGCTGGGCAGTTCTTC. Protein: CSARDMGGDAGQFF.

At least ten counts were recorded for this clonotype. The chain uses TRBV20-1 and TRBJ2-7; 9 positions agree with TRBD1. Germline trimming cut 5 bases from V and 3 bases from J; bases unmatched to any gene: 8. Per germline, CDR1 DFQATT and CDR2 SNEGSKA (reference sequence). The CDR3 is made up of 14 amino acids. The CDR3 loop is CSAYRTGVGYEQYF. For the CDR3, the DNA is TGCAGTGCTTACAGGACAGGGGTCGGCTACGAGCAGTACTTC.

This clonotype came up many times. The chain carries TRBV20-1 and TRBJ2-3; TRBD2 agrees at 10 bases. The V segment lost 5 bases and the J segment 3 bases; nucleotides outside the gene matches: 2. The CDR3 spans 13 residues. CDR1 and CDR2 from the germline V gene are DFQATT and SNEGSKA (reference sequence). CDR3: CSAVAGGTDTQYF. The CDR3, as DNA: TGCAGTGCTGTAGCGGGGGGAACAGATACGCAGTATTTT.

This clonotype appeared many times. The chain uses TRBV4-3 and TRBJ1-1; TRBD1 matches at 8 bases. The J segment lost 1 base and the V segment lost 1 base, leaving 5 bases of the junction unmatched. The CDR3 spans 16 residues. Germline values: CDR1 LGHNA, CDR2 YSLEER. CDR3 region: CASSQGPQGANTEAFF. In DNA form, the CDR3 reads TGCGCCAGCAGCCAAGGCCCCCAGGGGGCGAACACTGAAGCTTTCTTT.

Ten or more counts support this clonotype. This sequence joins TRBV5-5 and TRBJ2-7, with 8 bases fitting TRBD1. The CDR3 has 17 amino acids. Germline V gives CDR1 SGHKS, CDR2 YYEKEE (reference sequence). V shed 4 bases and J 5 bases; nucleotides not matched to a gene: 17. CDR3 sequence: CASSRAGAGGRRNEQYF. Written as DNA, the CDR3 is TGTGCCAGCAGCCGGGCCGGGGCAGGGGGCAGAAGAAACGAGCAGTACTTC. The full variable domain, with the rest looked up from reference TRBV5-5 and TRBJ2-7, is DAGVTQSPTHLIKTRGQQVTLRCSPISGHKSVSWYQQVLGQGPQFIFQYYEKEERGRGNFPDRFSARQFPNYSSELNVNALLLGDSALYLCASSRAGAGGRRNEQYFGPGTRLTVT.

This clonotype showed up many times. V usage is TRBV12-3 or TRBV12-4 and J usage is TRBJ1-4, with D possibly being TRBD1 (6 bases). V was shortened by 6 bases and J by 7 bases, with 21 bases between the two germline ends. There are 16 residues in the CDR3. The CDR3 coding sequence is TGTGCCAGCAGCTACAGGGTCGAGGGCCTAGCTGAAAAACTGTTTTTT. Protein sequence: CASSYRVEGLAEKLFF.

This clonotype was seen many times. The chain combines TRBV20-1 with TRBJ1-6, with D unclear. The CDR3 runs to 15 residues. The V gene's germline CDR1 is DFQATT and CDR2 SNEGSKA (reference sequence). The V gene lost 1 base and the J gene lost 0 bases, with 7 bases spanning the gap. CDR3 DNA: TGCAGTGCTAGAGTGAGGGACTCCTATAATTCACCCCTCCACTTT. This codes for CSARVRDSYNSPLHF.

This clonotype came up many times. The J gene is TRBJ2-7, the V gene TRBV7-2, with D perhaps TRBD2 (5 bases). V was clipped by 1 base and J by 2 bases, with 9 bases between them. Germline V gives CDR1 SGHTA, CDR2 FQGNSA. The CDR3 sequence is 14 residues long. The CDR3 coding sequence is TGTGCCAGCAGCTTAGAAAGCGGCACCTACGAGCAGTACTTC. Encoded protein: CASSLESGTYEQYF.

With respect to this clonotype: At one of its ends the junction is not consistent with the germline gene, which may arise from a read error. CDR3 sequence (DNA): TGTGCCAGCAGCCCCGTATGGAGGGTCGTAGGAATCGCGCATTTTTTC. Translating it yields CASSPVWRVVGIAHFF. J is TRBJ2-1 and V is TRBV3-1, with a possible D match to TRBD2 (6 bases). This CDR3 is built from 16 residues. Germline V CDR1 and CDR2: LGHDT, YNNKEL (reference sequence).

V and J are TRBV12-3 or TRBV12-4 and TRBJ2-5, with 8 bases matching TRBD1. V lost 5 bases, J lost 4 bases, and 12 bases stayed unmatched. The CDR3 has 16 amino acids. The CDR3 region is CASSPTDRGHGETQYF. The CDR3 region has the DNA TGTGCCAGCAGTCCCACCGACAGGGGCCACGGAGAGACCCAGTACTTC.

This clonotype was detected ten times or more. The gene calls are TRBV5-5 and TRBJ2-3, with 7 nucleotides matching TRBD2. With 1 base clipped from V and 0 bases from J, the junction kept 11 bases outside the gene matches. This CDR3 region has 18 residues. From germline, CDR1 is SGHKS and CDR2 YYEKEE (reference sequence). CDR3 in amino acids: CASSLSTTGGGSTDTQYF. DNA for the CDR3: TGTGCCAGCAGCTTGTCAACCACCGGCGGGGGAAGCACAGATACGCAGTATTTT.

This clonotype was recorded many times. The V call is TRBV9, the J call TRBJ2-5; D remains ambiguous. V gave up 4 bases and J gave up 5 bases, with 12 bases separating them. Germline CDR1 SGDLS, CDR2 YYNGEE. There are 13 residues in the CDR3. In DNA, the CDR3 is TGTGCCAGCAGCTCCAGGCTGGGGGAGACCCAGTACTTC. It yields the protein CASSSRLGETQYF.

This clonotype is labeled medium-sized. This rearrangement joins TRBV10-3 to TRBJ1-1; no clear D gene. V dropped 5 bases and J dropped 3 bases, with 7 bases sitting between them. The CDR3 runs 12 residues. Germline CDR1 is ENHRY and CDR2 is SYGVKD. The DNA for the CDR3 is TGTGCCATCAGTTCGGGAGACACTGAAGCTTTCTTT. It yields the protein CAISSGDTEAFF.

The table lists this clonotype with many counts. The chain employs TRBV10-3 and TRBJ2-1, with TRBD2 matching over 8 bases. CDR1 is ENHRY, CDR2 SYGVKD, per germline. CDR3 length equals 15 residues. Losses at the gene ends were 7 bases for V and 0 bases for J; bases not matched to a gene: 5. The CDR3 protein is CAITQRGSSYNEQFF. As DNA, the CDR3 is TGTGCCATCACACAGCGGGGGAGCTCCTACAATGAGCAGTTCTTC.

Many counts were recorded for this clonotype. The chain links TRBV20-1 to TRBJ2-3, with 10 bases matching TRBD1. After removal of 5 bases from V and 6 bases from J, the junction contained 8 bases not matched to a gene. CDR1 DFQATT and CDR2 SNEGSKA come from the germline V gene (reference sequence). CDR3 length: 14 amino acids. The CDR3 bases are TGCAGTGCTGAGGGGACAGGGGATCGGGATACGCAGTATTTT. It specifies CSAEGTGDRDTQYF.

This clonotype was seen repeatedly, ten times or more. The rearrangement joins TRBV7-6 to TRBJ1-1; D unresolved. Trimming took 3 bases from V and 7 from J, leaving 12 bases between them. Germline loops: CDR1 SGHVS, CDR2 FNYEAQ. CDR3 length: 13 amino acids. CDR3 DNA sequence: TGTGCCAGCAGCTTTTCCGAGAGCGGTGAAGCTTTCTTT. Translation: CASSFSESGEAFF.